Below are 20 T cell receptor beta chains sequenced from a single sample in a study of cytomegalovirus exposure and HLA in healthy donors. This PCR relied on a set of 60 Vbeta primers and 13 Jbeta primers. Generated by immunoSEQ multiplex PCR, the TCRdb table keeps only in-frame clones and is missing some. The sample comprises about 77,000 clones, around 78% of which are singletons, and 3% to 3.5% rests with the top ten. Sequencing was carried out using PBMCs. All receptors come from a man between 40 and 49 years old in good health and CMV-seronegative.

The V call is TRBV18, the J call TRBJ1-2; 9 bases align to TRBD1. The length of the CDR3 is 15 residues. The junction had 3 bases not matched to a gene; V was cut back by 3 bases and J by 1 base. Germline V lookup: CDR1 KGHSH, CDR2 LQKENI. CDR3 loop: CASSPLDRGNYGYTF. The CDR3 DNA is TGTGCCAGCTCACCCCTGGACAGGGGTAACTATGGCTACACCTTC.

The rearrangement links TRBV2 to TRBJ2-7, with a tentative D call TRBD1 (6 bases). Trimming removed 9 bases from V and 3 bases from J, with 15 bases in between. CDR1 and CDR2 (germline): SNHLY, FYNNEI. This CDR3 region has 13 residues. The CDR3 nucleotides read TGTGCCAGTAAGGAGCACAGGGACTACGAGCAGTACTTC. This sequence encodes CASKEHRDYEQYF.

The chain combines TRBV7-9 with TRBJ1-5; 7 bases are shared with TRBD1. This CDR3 contains 19 residues. Germline CDR1 and CDR2: SEHNR and FQNEAQ (reference sequence). Trimming took 5 bases from V and 0 from J; bases not matched to a gene: 16. CDR3: CASSRDSLRGRGSNQPQHF. The DNA of the CDR3 is TGTGCCAGCAGCCGGGACAGTTTAAGGGGCAGGGGTAGCAATCAGCCCCAGCATTTT.

This clone was seen only a few times. The genes are TRBV28 and TRBJ1-2; 9 nucleotides match TRBD1. The CDR3 spans 22 residues. V shed 4 bases, J shed 0 bases, and the junction held 24 bases outside the gene matches. Germline-derived CDR1 and CDR2 are MDHEN and SYDVKM. This CDR3 is CASSWTGDLWRFGGEANYGYTF. In DNA form, the CDR3 reads TGTGCCAGCAGTTGGACAGGGGATCTTTGGCGTTTTGGGGGAGAGGCTAACTATGGCTACACCTTC.

J is TRBJ1-2 and V is TRBV5-1, with D maybe TRBD1 (6 bases). With 4 bases removed from V and 2 bases from J, the gap between germline ends came to 24 bases. The CDR3 consists of 18 residues. Germline values: CDR1 SGHRS, CDR2 YFSETQ. DNA for the CDR3: TGCGCCAGCAGCCCCACAGGGATGTGGGGGGGTAACAACTATGGCTACACCTTC. This encodes CASSPTGMWGGNNYGYTF.

The gene calls are TRBV9 and TRBJ1-2, with 10 positions matching TRBD1. The V gene's germline CDR1 is SGDLS and CDR2 YYNGEE. The CDR3 runs 18 residues. V lost 3 bases, J lost 0 bases, and 11 bases stayed unmatched. This chain's CDR3 is CASSGFRDRGETNYGYTF. CDR3 in DNA: TGTGCCAGCAGCGGATTCCGGGACAGGGGCGAAACTAACTATGGCTACACCTTC.

This clone was observed a handful of times. The chain employs TRBV13 and TRBJ1-6, with D maybe TRBD1 (6 bases). The germline V gene encodes CDR1 PRHDT and CDR2 FYEKMQ (reference sequence). V was clipped by 0 bases and J by 7 bases, with 7 bases between them. The CDR3 is made up of 14 amino acids. CDR3 DNA sequence: TGTGCCAGCAGCTTAGGACAGGGAAATTCACCCCTCCACTTT. Amino acids: CASSLGQGNSPLHF.

The genes are TRBV7-6 and TRBJ2-7; TRBD2 aligns across 7 bases. Trimming at V came to 1 base and at J to 8 bases, leaving 8 bases not matched to a gene. The CDR3 length is 14 residues. Germline V gene lookup returns CDR1 SGHVS and CDR2 FNYEAQ. CDR3 DNA sequence: TGTGCCAGCAGCTTAGTCAGGGAGGGGTCACAGCAGTACTTC. Protein product: CASSLVREGSQQYF.

This chain connects TRBV9 to TRBJ2-7; D perhaps matches TRBD2 (5 bases). The CDR3 consists of 14 residues. Trimming pared 0 bases from V and 3 bases from J, leaving 10 bases between. Germline CDR1 reads SGDLS; CDR2 reads YYNGEE. In DNA, the CDR3 is TGTGCCAGCAGCGTAGCATCGGGAAGCTACGAGCAGTACTTC. Protein sequence: CASSVASGSYEQYF.

A remark on this clone: The conserved closing phenylalanine or tryptophan is absent in this CDR3, likely reflecting a read error. V gene TRBV7-8 combines with J gene TRBJ1-1, with D maybe TRBD1 (6 bases). Germline V CDR1 and CDR2: SGHVS, FQNEAQ. The V end lost 5 bases, the J end lost 5 bases, and 15 bases lay between the germline ends. The CDR3 is made up of 14 amino acids. CDR3 sequence reads: CASSVRTVGTEAFL. CDR3 nucleotide sequence: TGTGCCAGCAGCGTCCGGACAGTAGGTACTGAAGCTTTCCTT.

V and J are TRBV30 and TRBJ1-5, with D unresolved. CDR3 length: 14 residues. Germline lookup yields CDR1 GTSNPN and CDR2 SVGIG (reference sequence). With 2 bases removed from V and 3 bases from J, the gap between germline ends came to 11 bases. The CDR3 loop is CAWSRTVPNQPQHF. CDR3 coding DNA: TGTGCCTGGAGTCGGACTGTCCCCAATCAGCCCCAGCATTTT. Supplemented by reference TRBV30 and TRBJ1-5, the full variable domain reads SQTIHQWPATLVQPVGSPLSLECTVEGTSNPNLYWYRQAAGRGLQLLFYSVGIGQISSEVPQNLSASRPQDRQFILSSKKLLLSDSGFYLCAWSRTVPNQPQHFGDGTRLSIL.

This clone was picked up a small number of times. V usage is TRBV30 and J usage is TRBJ2-1; 15 bases match TRBD2. V lost 2 bases and J lost 4; bases outside the gene matches: 3. The CDR3 runs to 16 residues. Germline V gene sequence: CDR1 GTSNPN, CDR2 SVGIG (reference sequence). CDR3 in DNA: TGTGCCTGGAGTAAAGGGACTAGCGGGGGGTACAATGAGCAGTTCTTC. The encoded protein is CAWSKGTSGGYNEQFF. Variable domain in full (rest from reference TRBV30 and TRBJ2-1): SQTIHQWPATLVQPVGSPLSLECTVEGTSNPNLYWYRQAAGRGLQLLFYSVGIGQISSEVPQNLSASRPQDRQFILSSKKLLLSDSGFYLCAWSKGTSGGYNEQFFGPGTRLTVL.

V and J are TRBV2 and TRBJ2-5; D may be TRBD1 (6 bases). Trimming shortened V by 7 bases and J by 1 base, and 13 bases separated the two germline ends. There are 14 residues in the CDR3. The germline gives CDR1 SNHLY, CDR2 FYNNEI. CDR3 loop: CASTLGGSQETQYF. Here the CDR3 DNA reads TGTGCCAGCACGTTAGGGGGAAGCCAAGAGACCCAGTACTTC. Supplemented by reference TRBV2 and TRBJ2-5, the full variable domain reads EPEVTQTPSHQVTQMGQEVILRCVPISNHLYFYWYRQILGQKVEFLVSFYNNEISEKSEIFDDQFSVERPDGSNFTLKIRSTKLEDSAMYFCASTLGGSQETQYFGPGTRLLVL.

This rearrangement joins TRBV30 to TRBJ1-5; weak D call: TRBD1 (6 bases). V lost 3 bases, J lost 4 bases, and 22 bases lay in between. The CDR3 loop spans 17 amino acids. The V gene's germline CDR1 is GTSNPN and CDR2 SVGIG (reference sequence). CDR3 bases: TGTGCCTGGAGCGCAAATCCGACCGGGACACTTAATCAGCCCCAGCATTTT. This gives the protein CAWSANPTGTLNQPQHF.

The genes are TRBV6-6 and TRBJ1-5; tentatively, D is TRBD1 (5 bases). Germline V gives CDR1 MNHNY, CDR2 SVGAGI (reference sequence). The CDR3 sequence is 15 residues long. The germline V and J ends were trimmed by 2 bases and 0 bases, with 8 bases remaining between them. The DNA of the CDR3 is TGTGCCAGCAGTTACAGGGGATATAGCAATCAGCCCCAGCATTTT. It codes for CASSYRGYSNQPQHF.

This clone was detected only a few times. This chain connects TRBV6-1 to TRBJ1-5; 7 nucleotides align to TRBD1. The junction had 2 bases not matched to a gene; V was cut back by 8 bases and J by 1 base. From germline, CDR1 is MNHNS and CDR2 SASEGT. The CDR3 is made up of 13 amino acids. Here the CDR3 reads CASRDSSNQPQHF. The CDR3 DNA sequence: TGTGCCAGCCGGGACAGCAGCAATCAGCCCCAGCATTTT.

Notes on this clone: A junction boundary mismatches the germline segment, possibly from a read error. The chain combines TRBV5-6 with TRBJ1-2, with D possibly matching TRBD1 (5 bases). This CDR3 has 13 residues. Germline V gives CDR1 SGHDT, CDR2 YYEEEE. The CDR3 reads CASSLEGGGENPF. The CDR3, as DNA: TGTGCCAGCAGCTTGGAGGGTGGGGGGGAGAACCCCTTC. The whole variable domain, filled in from reference TRBV5-6 and TRBJ1-2, reads DAGVTQSPTHLIKTRGQQVTLRCSPKSGHDTVSWYQQALGQGPQFIFQYYEEEERQRGNFPDRFSGHQFPNYSSELNVNALLLGDSALYLCASSLEGGGENPFGSGTRLTVV.

In its sample, this clone was seen once. V and J are TRBV27 and TRBJ1-5, with 8 bases fitting TRBD1. V gave up 6 bases and J gave up 3 bases; unmatched junction bases: 7. The CDR3 runs to 15 residues. Per the germline V gene, CDR1 is MNHEY and CDR2 is SMNVEV (reference sequence). The CDR3: CASSSWTGSNQPQHF. For the CDR3, the DNA is TGTGCCAGCAGCTCCTGGACAGGGTCCAATCAGCCCCAGCATTTT.

This chain links TRBV6-1 with TRBJ2-5; 7 bases align to TRBD2. With 6 bases clipped from V and 0 bases from J, the junction kept 7 bases outside the gene matches. This CDR3 comprises 15 residues. The germline gives CDR1 MNHNS, CDR2 SASEGT. CDR3 in amino acids: CASSQLGGDQETQYF. CDR3 DNA: TGTGCCAGCAGCCAACTGGGAGGGGACCAAGAGACCCAGTACTTC.

Comments on this clone: At the DNA level, this CDR3 is encoded by other sequences in the same sample as well. This sequence joins TRBV13 and TRBJ2-7; TRBD1 agrees at 11 bases. CDR3 length: 14 residues. Germline values: CDR1 PRHDT, CDR2 FYEKMQ (reference sequence). The J segment lost 4 bases and the V segment lost 6 bases, leaving 5 bases of the junction unmatched. The chain's CDR3 is CASRRTGGAYEQYF. In DNA, the CDR3 is TGTGCCAGCAGACGGACAGGGGGCGCATACGAGCAGTACTTC. Full variable domain (rest looked up from reference TRBV13 and TRBJ2-7): AAGVIQSPRHLIKEKRETATLKCYPIPRHDTVYWYQQGPGQDPQFLISFYEKMQSDKGSIPDRFSAQQFSDYHSELNMSSLELGDSALYFCASRRTGGAYEQYFGPGTRLTVT.